A selection of T cell receptor beta chains follows, all from one sample in a study of vaccination and CD4 T cells after COVID-19. No cognate antigen is known for these TCRs. TCRdb reprocessed the PCR reads with MiXCR, giving one entry per CDR3 protein. The data contain 6,900 or so distinct CDR3 sequences, 33% of them seen just once; the ten biggest clones take up roughly a tenth. What was sequenced was CD4+ T cells from blood, cultured in vitro. The receptors derive from a human donor in good health. The CDR3 runs from the conserved cysteine through the conserved F or W. D genes are given only for firm matches. A row's size may be missing; if present it is once, few, many or a size class.

J	D	size	V	DNA	CDR3
TRBJ2-5	NA	NA	TRBV27	TGTGCCAGCAGTAAGGGGAGAGAGACCCAGTACTTC	CASSKGRETQYF
TRBJ2-7	NA	NA	TRBV6-1	TGTGCCACCCAGGGACGGAGCTACGAGCAGTACTTC	CATQGRSYEQYF
TRBJ2-1	NA	few	TRBV20-1	TGCAGTGCTAGTGGGGAGGAGGTGGGGGTCTACAATGAGCAGTTCTTC	CSASGEEVGVYNEQFF
TRBJ2-5	NA	few	TRBV20-1	TGCAGTGCCCGACTGGAGTGGGCCTCAGAGACCCAGTACTTC	CSARLEWASETQYF
TRBJ1-6	TRBD1	NA	TRBV20-1	TGCAGTGCTAGTTCTCGCTCCGGGACAGTGAATTCACCCCTCCACTTT	CSASSRSGTVNSPLHF
TRBJ2-3	NA	few	TRBV6-1	TGTGCCAGCGAGCGAAATGATGGGAATACGCAGTATTTT	CASERNDGNTQYF
TRBJ2-5	NA	NA	TRBV19	TGTGCCAGTAGTATAGGGTGGCAAGAGACCCAGTACTTC	CASSIGWQETQYF
TRBJ2-7	NA	few	TRBV28	TGTGCCAGCAGCTCCTATAGCTCCTACGAGCAGTACTTC	CASSSYSSYEQYF
TRBJ1-1	NA	NA	TRBV5-1	TGCGCCAGCAGCTTTGACGGGAGGAACACTGAAGCTTTTTTT	CASSFDGRNTEAFF
TRBJ1-2	NA	NA	TRBV4-2	TGTGCCAGCAGCCAAGATTTGGGGACGGGCTACACCTTC	CASSQDLGTGYTF
TRBJ2-3	TRBD2	NA	TRBV20-1	TGCAGTGCTCCGACTAGCGGGTTCACAGATACGCAGTATTTT	CSAPTSGFTDTQYF
TRBJ1-5	TRBD1	NA	TRBV2	TGTGCCAGCAGTGGACAGGGCGGCAATCAGCCCCAGCATTTT	CASSGQGGNQPQHF
TRBJ2-1	NA	few	TRBV7-3	TGTGCCAGCAGCCCCTGGGTGGGGGCCAATGAGCAGTTCTTC	CASSPWVGANEQFF
TRBJ1-6	TRBD1	few	TRBV28	TGTGCCAGCAGTGGCCTACGGACAGGGGGCGACCTCTATAATTCACCCCTCCACTTT	CASSGLRTGGDLYNSPLHF
TRBJ2-5	TRBD2	few	TRBV28	TGTGCCAGCACGGCGGGAGATTTGGAGACCCAGTACTTC	CASTAGDLETQYF
TRBJ1-1	TRBD1	NA	TRBV6-2/TRBV6-3	TGTGCCAGCAGTTACACCCCCGGGACAGGGAAGGCCACTGAAGCTTTCTTT	CASSYTPGTGKATEAFF
TRBJ1-5	NA	few	TRBV20-1	TGCAGTGCTAGAGATTACGGAATTGGAGGTCAGCCCCAGCATTTT	CSARDYGIGGQPQHF